These T cell receptor beta chains were read from a single sample in a study of blood T cell repertoires in COVID-19. Sequenced by immunoSEQ multiplex PCR; TCRdb stores in-frame clones only, minus some. Of approximately 49,000 clones listed, 84% are singletons. Sequences were obtained from peripheral blood. These receptors all come from a man between 45 and 60 years old with acute or convalescent COVID-19. Each CDR3 is given with its conserved first and last residue. The D gene is left open where the match is weak. Rows may omit the clone size; those that give it use once, few, many or a size class.

TRBV7-8,-,TRBJ2-2,-,TGTGCCAGCAGCGTCGAGCCGGGTATCGGGGAGCTGTTTTTT,CASSVEPGIGELFF
TRBV30,-,TRBJ1-6,-,TGTGCCTGGAGTGGTTCGGGGGGTTCATCACCCCTCCACTTT,CAWSGSGGSSPLHF
TRBV21-1,once,TRBJ2-3,-,TGTGCCAGCAGCAGACTAGCGGGACAAAGCACAGATACGCAGTATTTT,CASSRLAGQSTDTQYF
TRBV25-1,-,TRBJ2-7,-,TGTGCCAGCTCCCTATCCCACGAGCAGTACTTC,CASSLSHEQYF
TRBV10-3,few,TRBJ1-1,-,TGTGCCATCACTCCAGCTTTCTTT,CAITPAFF
TRBV29-1,-,TRBJ2-3,TRBD2,TGCAGCGTTCGAGCGGGGGACTACACAGATACGCAGTATTTT,CSVRAGDYTDTQYF
TRBV25-1,-,TRBJ1-2,-,TGTGCCAGCAGTGAATTTGACAGGAGAAACAATAACTATGGCTACACCTTC,CASSEFDRRNNNYGYTF
TRBV19,-,TRBJ1-2,TRBD1,TGTGCCAGTAGTTTACGACAGGGAAGTCTTTATGGCTACACCTTC,CASSLRQGSLYGYTF
TRBV6-1,-,TRBJ2-7,TRBD2,TGTGCCAGCAGTGACCGGGAGGGAGGATCCGAGCAGTACTTC,CASSDREGGSEQYF
TRBV2,-,TRBJ2-5,TRBD2,TGTGCCAGCAAACCCGTAGCGGGGGCCCAAGAGACCCAGTACTTC,CASKPVAGAQETQYF
TRBV6-5,few,TRBJ2-3,TRBD2,TGTGCCAGCAGGGTCCCACTAGCGGGAGAAGATACGCAGTATTTT,CASRVPLAGEDTQYF
TRBV19,-,TRBJ2-2,-,TGTGCCAGTAACATAAGTCCACAAAACACCGGGGAGCTGTTTTTT,CASNISPQNTGELFF
TRBV6-5,-,TRBJ1-2,-,TGTGCCAGCAGTTACAGGCGGAACTATGGCTACACCTTC,CASSYRRNYGYTF
TRBV6-5,-,TRBJ2-2,-,TGTGCCAGCACCCAGGGAGGACCCCACACCGGGGAGCTGTTTTTT,CASTQGGPHTGELFF
TRBV6-1,-,TRBJ2-7,TRBD1,TGTGCCAGCAGTGAACAGACAGGGGACGAGCAGTACTTC,CASSEQTGDEQYF
TRBV6-1,-,TRBJ1-1,TRBD1,TGTGCCAGCAGTGAAGGGGTGAGGGGGCGGGCTTTCTTT,CASSEGVRGRAFF
TRBV19,few,TRBJ1-6,-,TGTGCCAGTAGTATAGGCACCTCCGGAGGGAATTCACCCCTCCACTTT,CASSIGTSGGNSPLHF
TRBV4-2,-,TRBJ2-7,TRBD2,TGTGCCAGCAGCCAGGCAACTAGCGGCAGCTCCTACGAGCAGTACTTC,CASSQATSGSSYEQYF
TRBV14,-,TRBJ2-2,-,TGTGCCAGCAGCCCCGTGGTCAGCGGAGGGGAGCTGTTTTTT,CASSPVVSGGELFF
TRBV4-1,few,TRBJ1-2,-,TGCGCCAGCAGTTCGACAGAGAAGCTTGGAGGCTACACCTTC,CASSSTEKLGGYTF
TRBV6-6,many,TRBJ1-2,TRBD1,TGTGCCAGCAGTTACTCTCCAGGGGGCAACTATGGCTACACCTTC,CASSYSPGGNYGYTF
TRBV30,-,TRBJ1-1,TRBD1,TGTGCCTGGACCAGGGGGGACCCTGAAGCTTTCTTT,CAWTRGDPEAFF
TRBV6-1,-,TRBJ1-4,TRBD1,TGTGCCAGCAGTGTTCGGACAGGGGGCAATAATGAAAAACTGTTTTTT,CASSVRTGGNNEKLFF
TRBV6-5,few,TRBJ1-1,-,TGTGCCAGCAGTTACAACTTCGGGACACCGACCACTGAAGCTTTCTTT,CASSYNFGTPTTEAFF
TRBV5-1,-,TRBJ1-5,TRBD1,TGCGCCAGCAGCTTGGGACAGGGTGTACAGCCCCAGCATTTT,CASSLGQGVQPQHF
TRBV7-9,-,TRBJ1-2,-,TGTGCCAGCAGCTCGGAGGACTATGGCTACACCTTC,CASSSEDYGYTF
TRBV27,-,TRBJ1-4,TRBD1,TGTGCCAGCAGTTCCATTTCAGGGGGCGCTTTCGAAAAACTGTTTTTT,CASSSISGGAFEKLFF
TRBV4-2,-,TRBJ2-3,TRBD1,TGTGCCAGCAGCCACCTGACAGGGGCGCCGAGCACAGATACGCAGTATTTT,CASSHLTGAPSTDTQYF
TRBV19,-,TRBJ1-1,-,TGTGCCAGTGGGGGGTCCCTGAATACTGAAGCTTTCTTT,CASGGSLNTEAFF
TRBV15,-,TRBJ2-4,TRBD1,TGTGCCACCAGCAGAGTACGATCCGGGACAGGCGCCAAAAACATTCAGTACTTC,CATSRVRSGTGAKNIQYF
TRBV7-8,-,TRBJ2-3,-,TGTGCCAGCAGCGCGACTAGTGCTAGCACAGATACGCAGTATTTT,CASSATSASTDTQYF
TRBV19,-,TRBJ1-5,-,TGTGCCAGTAGTAGCGGGGGGCGAAGCAATCAGCCCCAGCATTTT,CASSSGGRSNQPQHF
TRBV18,-,TRBJ1-1,-,TGTGCCAGCTCACCGACAGTGAACACTGAAGCTTTCTTT,CASSPTVNTEAFF
TRBV7-9,few,TRBJ2-1,TRBD2,TGTGCCAGCAGCTTTACCGGGACTATCCGCGTAGAGCAGTTCTTC,CASSFTGTIRVEQFF
TRBV3-1/TRBV3-2,-,TRBJ2-7,TRBD2,TGTGCCAGCAGCCTTTCTAGCGGCGGAGGTCGGGAGCAGTACTTC,CASSLSSGGGREQYF
TRBV21-1,-,TRBJ2-7,-,TGTGCCAGCAGCAGAAGGGGGCTAGAAGGTTACGAGCAGTACTTC,CASSRRGLEGYEQYF
TRBV6-1,-,TRBJ1-5,TRBD1,TGTGCCAGCAGTGAAGAGACAGGGGTCCTTGGGGACCAGCCCCAGCATTTT,CASSEETGVLGDQPQHF
TRBV12-3/TRBV12-4,-,TRBJ2-4,TRBD1,TGTGCCAGCAGTGTCCGGGACAGGGACATTCAGTACTTC,CASSVRDRDIQYF
TRBV5-1,-,TRBJ2-3,-,TGCGCCAGCTTCCAGGACAGCCCAGGGGATACGCAGTATTTT,CASFQDSPGDTQYF
TRBV7-8,-,TRBJ1-1,-,TGTGCCAGCAGCTCCGTCACGGGCCCGGGGACTGAAGCTTTCTTT,CASSSVTGPGTEAFF
TRBV6-1,few,TRBJ1-6,TRBD1,TGTGCCAGCAGTGACGCAGGGGGAGATAATTCACCCCTCCACTTT,CASSDAGGDNSPLHF
TRBV3-1/TRBV3-2,-,TRBJ1-3,-,TGTGCCAGCAGCCATGACTCCCGAAACACCATATATTTT,CASSHDSRNTIYF
TRBV30,few,TRBJ2-7,-,TGTGCCTGGAGTTTTAGTCCTCCCTACGAGCAGTACTTC,CAWSFSPPYEQYF
TRBV6-5,-,TRBJ2-7,-,TGTGCCAGCACTCACGGGGGGCTAGCGAGCGAGCAGTACTTC,CASTHGGLASEQYF
TRBV11-3,-,TRBJ2-1,TRBD1,TGTGCCAGCAGCTTAGCGGGCAGGGGGCACAATGAGCAGTTCTTC,CASSLAGRGHNEQFF
TRBV3-1/TRBV3-2,-,TRBJ2-1,-,TGTGCCAGCAGCCATTTGGGGGCAGGCAATGAGCAGTTCTTC,CASSHLGAGNEQFF
TRBV27,-,TRBJ2-7,TRBD2,TGTGCCAGCAGTTTAAGCGGGGGTTCCTACGAGCAGTACTTC,CASSLSGGSYEQYF
TRBV6-5,-,TRBJ2-3,-,TGTGCCAGCAGCCAGGCAGGGGCAGATACGCAGTATTTT,CASSQAGADTQYF
TRBV23-1,-,TRBJ2-1,-,TGCGCCAGCAGTGAGGGCCCTGGTTACAATGAGCAGTTCTTC,CASSEGPGYNEQFF
TRBV7-9,-,TRBJ1-6,TRBD1,TGTGCCAGCAGCTTGACAGGGGAGGGGTCACCCCTCCACTTT,CASSLTGEGSPLHF
TRBV6-4,-,TRBJ2-1,TRBD2,TGTGCCAGCAGTGAACCTAGCGGGGGTAATGAGCAGTTCTTC,CASSEPSGGNEQFF
TRBV5-1,-,TRBJ2-5,TRBD2,TGCGCCAGCAGGGGGACTAGCGGTATTGAGACCCAGTACTTC,CASRGTSGIETQYF
TRBV3-1/TRBV3-2,-,TRBJ2-7,-,TGTGCCAGCAGCCATAATTCCTACGAGCAGTACTTC,CASSHNSYEQYF
TRBV4-1,-,TRBJ1-4,-,TGCGCCAGCAGCCAAGATTCGGGAATTTGGGAAAAACTGTTTTTT,CASSQDSGIWEKLFF
TRBV19,-,TRBJ2-7,-,TGTGCCAGTAGTAGAGATCGTGACGAGCAGTACTTC,CASSRDRDEQYF